What follows describes a single TCR beta chain. The target antigen is unknown. The V segment lost 2 bases and the J segment 6 bases; nucleotides outside the gene matches: 2. This CDR3 has 15 residues. CDR1 is SGHDN, CDR2 FVKESK, per germline. The data were taken from a study of OX40 agonist ivuxolimab in advanced cancers. Study conclusions and caveats: Circulating CD4+ and CD8+ T cells showed clonal expansion by week 6 at 0.1 to 3.0 mg/kg.

The protocol was immunoSEQ multiplex PCR, while the TCRdb copy is restricted to in-frame clones and leaves out a portion. The data show roughly 62,000 clones, 70% to 85% seen once. This sequence joins TRBV14 and TRBJ2-2; the match to TRBD2 covers 11 bases. The sequence derives from an adult with an advanced solid tumor such as melanoma, head and neck, liver or kidney cancer. The sequencing used CD4+ or CD8+ T cells sorted from blood, collected in a trial of the OX40 agonist ivuxolimab. CDR3: CASSQLAGGPGELFF. The CDR3 nucleotides are TGTGCCAGCAGCCAACTAGCGGGGGGCCCCGGGGAGCTGTTTTTT.